A selection of T cell receptor beta chains follows, all from one sample in a study of CD8+ T cells in alopecia areata. TCRdb keeps only in-frame clones here, not all; method: immunoSEQ multiplex PCR. The sample yields fewer than 150,000 clones, around four fifths seen once. The sample consisted of CD8+ T cells sorted from blood, taken at week 4, from a patient treated with tofacitinib. The receptors were gathered from a human donor with alopecia areata. Each CDR3 is given with its conserved first and last residue. Each record gives: V gene, J gene, D gene, CDR3 protein. A D gene is named only where the DNA matches it firmly.

TRBV29-1	TRBJ2-1	NA	CSAHDPHRYEQFF
TRBV5-6	TRBJ2-7	NA	CASSLVGANYEQYF
TRBV7-7	TRBJ2-7	NA	CASSRDNSYEQYF
TRBV7-9	TRBJ2-7	NA	CASSDRGTYEQYF
TRBV29-1	TRBJ1-3	NA	CSVGKRGERNTIYF
TRBV11-2	TRBJ2-1	NA	CASFGPPGEQFF
TRBV7-2	TRBJ2-7	NA	CASSPEGGTYEQYF
TRBV9	TRBJ2-3	NA	CASSVRDGGTSTDTQYF
TRBV10-3	TRBJ2-5	NA	CAISEGANPETQYF
TRBV4-1	TRBJ2-1	TRBD1	CASSQDPGGQGYEQFF
TRBV10-1	TRBJ1-1	NA	CASRGGMNTEAFF
TRBV5-4	TRBJ2-7	NA	CASSFQAASYEQYF
TRBV7-2	TRBJ2-1	TRBD1	CASSSYAIGTAAYNEQFF
TRBV5-1	TRBJ2-1	TRBD2	CASSSGTSGATEQFF
TRBV19	TRBJ2-4	NA	CASSPRTALAKNIQYF
TRBV14	TRBJ2-2	NA	CASSPSELGGGELFF
TRBV15	TRBJ1-1	NA	CATSRARAGRTEAFF